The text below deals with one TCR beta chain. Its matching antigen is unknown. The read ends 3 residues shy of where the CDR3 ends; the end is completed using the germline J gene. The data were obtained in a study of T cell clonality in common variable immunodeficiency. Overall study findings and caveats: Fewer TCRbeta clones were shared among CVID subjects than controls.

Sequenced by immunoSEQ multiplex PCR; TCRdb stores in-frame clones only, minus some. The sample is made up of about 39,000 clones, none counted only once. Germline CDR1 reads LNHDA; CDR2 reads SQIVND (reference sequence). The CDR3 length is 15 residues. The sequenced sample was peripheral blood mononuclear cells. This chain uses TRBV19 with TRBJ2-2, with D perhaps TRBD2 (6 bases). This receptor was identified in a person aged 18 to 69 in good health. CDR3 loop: CASSTRGLPDEKLFF. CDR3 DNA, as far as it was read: TGTGCCAGTAGTACGCGGGGTTTACCGGATGAAAAG.